This TCR beta chain was recovered during a study of PD-L1 blockade in urothelial cancer. This CDR3 has 14 amino acids. Germline V lookup: CDR1 SNHLY, CDR2 FYNNEI. Trimming stripped 5 bases from V and 0 bases from J, with 9 bases between. Regarding time point: peripheral blood 6 weeks after treatment start. Some clones are missing from TCRdb's copy, which holds only in-frame ones; the method was immunoSEQ multiplex PCR. The sample has tens of thousands of clones; about 91% are singletons. The source is a woman aged 80 or over with urothelial cancer. This chain connects TRBV2 to TRBJ2-3; D possibly corresponds to TRBD1 (6 bases). Sequenced material: PBMCs, taken around atezolizumab (anti-PD-L1) treatment. CDR3 in DNA: TGTGCCAGCAGTAGACAGGTTAGCACAGATACGCAGTATTTT. As protein: CASSRQVSTDTQYF. Full variable domain (rest looked up from reference TRBV2 and TRBJ2-3): EPEVTQTPSHQVTQMGQEVILRCVPISNHLYFYWYRQILGQKVEFLVSFYNNEISEKSEIFDDQFSVERPDGSNFTLKIRSTKLEDSAMYFCASSRQVSTDTQYFGPGTRLTVL.